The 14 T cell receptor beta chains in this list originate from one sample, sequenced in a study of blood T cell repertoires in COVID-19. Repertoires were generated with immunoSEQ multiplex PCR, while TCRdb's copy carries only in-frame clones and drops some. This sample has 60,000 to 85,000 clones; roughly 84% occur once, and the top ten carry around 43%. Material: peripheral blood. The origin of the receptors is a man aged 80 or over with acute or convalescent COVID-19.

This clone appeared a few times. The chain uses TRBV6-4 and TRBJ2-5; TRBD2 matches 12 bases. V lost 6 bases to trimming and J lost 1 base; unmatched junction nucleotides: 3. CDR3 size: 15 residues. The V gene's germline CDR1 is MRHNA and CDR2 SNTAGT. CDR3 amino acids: CASSGTSGPQETQYF. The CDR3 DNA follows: TGTGCCAGCAGCGGGACTAGCGGGCCCCAAGAGACCCAGTACTTC.

CDR3 residues: CASRLAGGSSYEQYF. The CDR3 DNA follows: TGTGCCAGTAGATTAGCGGGAGGTAGTAGTTACGAGCAGTACTTC. V and J are TRBV19 and TRBJ2-7; TRBD2 matches 10 bases. V was pared by 6 bases and J by 4 bases, with 9 bases of the junction left unmatched. Germline V gene lookup returns CDR1 LNHDA and CDR2 SQIVND (reference sequence). The CDR3 loop spans 15 amino acids.

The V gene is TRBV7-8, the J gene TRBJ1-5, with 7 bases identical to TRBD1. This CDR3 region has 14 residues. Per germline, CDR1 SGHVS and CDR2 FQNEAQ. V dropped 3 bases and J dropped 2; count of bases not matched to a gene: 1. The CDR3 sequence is CASSLQGGNQPQHF. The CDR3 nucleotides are TGTGCCAGCAGCTTGCAGGGGGGCAATCAGCCCCAGCATTTT.

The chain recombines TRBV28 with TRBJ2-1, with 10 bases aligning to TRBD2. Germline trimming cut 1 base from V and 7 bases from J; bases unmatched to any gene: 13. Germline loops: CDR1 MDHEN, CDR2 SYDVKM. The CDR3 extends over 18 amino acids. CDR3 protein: CASSLFREAGGPGNEQFF. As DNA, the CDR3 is TGTGCCAGCAGTTTATTCAGGGAAGCGGGAGGGCCCGGAAATGAGCAGTTCTTC.

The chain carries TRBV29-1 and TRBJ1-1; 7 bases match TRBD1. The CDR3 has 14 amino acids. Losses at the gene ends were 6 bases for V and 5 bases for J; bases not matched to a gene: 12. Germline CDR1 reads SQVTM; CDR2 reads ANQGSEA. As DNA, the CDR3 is TGCAGCGTCGCCCCTACAGGGGTTGGTACTGAAGCTTTCTTT. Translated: CSVAPTGVGTEAFF.

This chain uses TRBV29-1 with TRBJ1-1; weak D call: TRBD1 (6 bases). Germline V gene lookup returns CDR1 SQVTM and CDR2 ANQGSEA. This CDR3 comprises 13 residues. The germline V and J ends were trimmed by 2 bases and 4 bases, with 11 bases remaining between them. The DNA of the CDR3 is TGCAGCGTTGAACAGGGGCCGACCACTGAAGCTTTCTTT. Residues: CSVEQGPTTEAFF.

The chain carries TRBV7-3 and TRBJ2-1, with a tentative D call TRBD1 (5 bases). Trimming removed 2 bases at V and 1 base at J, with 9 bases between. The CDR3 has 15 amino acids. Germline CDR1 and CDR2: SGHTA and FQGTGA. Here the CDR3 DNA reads TGTGCCAGCAGCTTACAGGGTGGATCCTACAATGAGCAGTTCTTC. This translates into CASSLQGGSYNEQFF. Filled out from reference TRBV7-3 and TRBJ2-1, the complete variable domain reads GAGVSQTPSNKVTEKGKYVELRCDPISGHTALYWYRQSLGQGPEFLIYFQGTGAADDSGLPNDRFFAVRPEGSVSTLKIQRTERGDSAVYLCASSLQGGSYNEQFFGPGTRLTVL.

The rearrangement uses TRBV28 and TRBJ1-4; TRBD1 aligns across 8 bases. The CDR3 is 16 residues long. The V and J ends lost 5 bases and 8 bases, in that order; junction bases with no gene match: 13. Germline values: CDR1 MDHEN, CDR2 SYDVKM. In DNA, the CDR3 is TGTGCCAGCAGTCCCCAAACCAGGGGGCGAGGAGAAAAACTGTTTTTT. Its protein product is CASSPQTRGRGEKLFF.

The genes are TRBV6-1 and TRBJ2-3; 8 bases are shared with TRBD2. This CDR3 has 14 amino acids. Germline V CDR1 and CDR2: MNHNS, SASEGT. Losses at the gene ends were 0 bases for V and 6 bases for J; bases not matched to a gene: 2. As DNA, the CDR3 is TGTGCCAGCAGTGAAGCAGCGGGAGTGGATACGCAGTATTTT. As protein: CASSEAAGVDTQYF.

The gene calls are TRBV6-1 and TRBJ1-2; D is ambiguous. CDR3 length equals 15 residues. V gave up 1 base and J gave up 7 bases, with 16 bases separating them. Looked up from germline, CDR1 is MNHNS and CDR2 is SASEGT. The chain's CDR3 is CASSEGGFGGSGYTF. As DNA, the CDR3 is TGTGCCAGCAGTGAAGGAGGGTTCGGTGGAAGTGGCTACACCTTC.

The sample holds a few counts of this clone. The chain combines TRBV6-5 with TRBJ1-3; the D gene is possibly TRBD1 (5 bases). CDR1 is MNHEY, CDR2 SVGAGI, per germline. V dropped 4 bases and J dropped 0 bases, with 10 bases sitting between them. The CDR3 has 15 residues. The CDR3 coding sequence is TGTGCCAGCAGTTTGGGGCTTAACTCTGGAAACACCATATATTTT. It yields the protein CASSLGLNSGNTIYF.

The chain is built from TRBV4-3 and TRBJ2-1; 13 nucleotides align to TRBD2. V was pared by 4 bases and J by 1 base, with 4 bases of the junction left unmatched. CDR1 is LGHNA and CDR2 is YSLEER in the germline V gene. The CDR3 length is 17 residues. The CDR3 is CASSPGLAGVSYNEQFF. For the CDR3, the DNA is TGCGCCAGCAGCCCAGGACTAGCGGGAGTGTCCTACAATGAGCAGTTCTTC.

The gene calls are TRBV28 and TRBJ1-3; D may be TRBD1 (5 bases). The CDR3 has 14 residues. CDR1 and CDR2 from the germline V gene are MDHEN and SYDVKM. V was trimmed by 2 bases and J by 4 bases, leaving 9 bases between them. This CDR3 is CASSLRGAGNTIYF. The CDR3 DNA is TGTGCCAGCAGTTTAAGGGGCGCCGGAAACACCATATATTTT.

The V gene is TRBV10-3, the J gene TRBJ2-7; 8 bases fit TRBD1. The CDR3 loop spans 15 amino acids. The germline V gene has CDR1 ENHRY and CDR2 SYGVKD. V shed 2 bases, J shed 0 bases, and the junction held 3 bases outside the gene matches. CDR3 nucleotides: TGTGCCATCAGTGAGGGGGACAGGTACTCCTACGAGCAGTACTTC. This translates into CAISEGDRYSYEQYF.